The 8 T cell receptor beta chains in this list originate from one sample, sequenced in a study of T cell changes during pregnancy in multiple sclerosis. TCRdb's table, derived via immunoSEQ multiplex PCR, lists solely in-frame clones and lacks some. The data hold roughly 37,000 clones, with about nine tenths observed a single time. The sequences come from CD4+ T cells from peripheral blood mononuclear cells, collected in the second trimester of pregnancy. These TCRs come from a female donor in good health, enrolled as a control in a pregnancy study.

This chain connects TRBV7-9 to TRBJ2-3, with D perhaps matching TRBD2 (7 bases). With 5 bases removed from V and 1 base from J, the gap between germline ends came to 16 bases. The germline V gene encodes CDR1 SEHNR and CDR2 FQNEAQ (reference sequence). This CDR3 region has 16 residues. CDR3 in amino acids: CASSQVSGGGTDTQYF. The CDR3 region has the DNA TGTGCCAGCAGCCAAGTTTCGGGGGGCGGCACAGATACGCAGTATTTT.

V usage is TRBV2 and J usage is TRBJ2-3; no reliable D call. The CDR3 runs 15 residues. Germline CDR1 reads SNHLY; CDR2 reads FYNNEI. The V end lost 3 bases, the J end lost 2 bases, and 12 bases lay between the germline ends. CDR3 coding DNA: TGTGCCAGCAGTGATTGGAGCGCCATCACAGATACGCAGTATTTT. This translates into CASSDWSAITDTQYF.

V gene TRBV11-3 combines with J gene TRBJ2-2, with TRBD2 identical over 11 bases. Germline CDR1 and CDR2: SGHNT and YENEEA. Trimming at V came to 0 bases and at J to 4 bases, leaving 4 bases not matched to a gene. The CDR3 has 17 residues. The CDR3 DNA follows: TGTGCCAGCAGCTTAGATACAACTAGCGGGAGCACCGGGGAGCTGTTTTTT. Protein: CASSLDTTSGSTGELFF.

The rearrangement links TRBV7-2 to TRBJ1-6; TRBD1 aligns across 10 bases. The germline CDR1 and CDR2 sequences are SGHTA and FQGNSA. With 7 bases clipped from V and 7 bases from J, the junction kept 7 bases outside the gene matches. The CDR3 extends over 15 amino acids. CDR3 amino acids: CASTRGTGVNSPLHF. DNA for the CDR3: TGTGCCAGCACCCGGGGGACAGGGGTGAATTCACCCCTCCACTTT.

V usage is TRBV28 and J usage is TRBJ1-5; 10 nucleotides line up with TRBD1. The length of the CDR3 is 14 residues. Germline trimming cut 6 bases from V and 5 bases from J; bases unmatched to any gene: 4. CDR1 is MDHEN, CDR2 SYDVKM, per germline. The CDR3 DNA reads TGTGCCAGCAGCCCGGGACAGGGGCATCAGCCCCAGCATTTT. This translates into CASSPGQGHQPQHF.

CDR3 sequence (DNA): TGCGCCAGCAGCCAAGATCCGACAGGGCCGACCTATAATTCACCCCTCCACTTT. It encodes CASSQDPTGPTYNSPLHF. This rearrangement joins TRBV4-1 to TRBJ1-6; 7 nucleotides match TRBD1. The CDR3 has 18 amino acids. Trimming cost V 0 bases and J 2 bases; bases outside gene matches: 7. The germline gives CDR1 MGHRA, CDR2 YSYEKL.

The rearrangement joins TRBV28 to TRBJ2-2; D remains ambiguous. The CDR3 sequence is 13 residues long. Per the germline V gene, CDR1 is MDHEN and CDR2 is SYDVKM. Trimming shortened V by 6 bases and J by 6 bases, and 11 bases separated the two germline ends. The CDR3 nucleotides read TGTGCCAGCAGAACAGCTCTATCCGGGGAGCTGTTTTTT. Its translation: CASRTALSGELFF.

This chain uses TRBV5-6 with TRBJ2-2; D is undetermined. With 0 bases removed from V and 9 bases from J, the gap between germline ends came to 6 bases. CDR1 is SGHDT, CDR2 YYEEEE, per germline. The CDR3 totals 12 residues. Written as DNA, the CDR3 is TGTGCCAGCAGCTTGGCCTACCGGGAGCTGTTTTTT. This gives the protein CASSLAYRELFF.